One sample yielded the 3 T cell receptor beta chains listed below, sequenced in a study of blood T cell repertoires in COVID-19. Clones were read by immunoSEQ multiplex PCR, and TCRdb kept only the in-frame ones, dropping some. This table has about 310,000 clones, about nine tenths appearing once. Source material: PBMCs or T cells enriched from blood (not recorded which). These receptors were taken from a woman aged 40 to 50 who had recovered from COVID-19.

This sequence joins TRBV29-1 and TRBJ1-2, with D perhaps TRBD1 (6 bases). CDR1 and CDR2 (germline): SQVTM, ANQGSEA. CDR3 size: 13 residues. Trimming took 4 bases from V and 6 from J, leaving 15 bases between them. The DNA for the CDR3 is TGCAGCGTTGTGGGCGGGGGCGGAGATGGCTACACCTTC. Its translation: CSVVGGGGDGYTF.

This clone was seen just once. The CDR3 protein is CASSLGSAGLNEAFF. The CDR3 DNA reads as TGTGCCAGCAGCTTAGGGTCGGCAGGTCTGAATGAAGCTTTCTTT. The chain joins TRBV7-8 to TRBJ1-1; D is unresolved. This CDR3 has 15 amino acids. V was cut by 1 base and J by 7 bases, with 16 bases left in between. CDR1 and CDR2 (germline): SGHVS, FQNEAQ.

This rearrangement joins TRBV5-1 to TRBJ2-7, with TRBD2 identical over 8 bases. Looked up from germline, CDR1 is SGHRS and CDR2 is YFSETQ. This CDR3 has 14 residues. V lost 5 bases, J lost 4 bases, and 8 bases stayed unmatched. The CDR3 loop is CASSLSGGGYEQYF. For the CDR3, the DNA is TGCGCCAGCAGTTTAAGCGGGGGTGGGTACGAGCAGTACTTC.